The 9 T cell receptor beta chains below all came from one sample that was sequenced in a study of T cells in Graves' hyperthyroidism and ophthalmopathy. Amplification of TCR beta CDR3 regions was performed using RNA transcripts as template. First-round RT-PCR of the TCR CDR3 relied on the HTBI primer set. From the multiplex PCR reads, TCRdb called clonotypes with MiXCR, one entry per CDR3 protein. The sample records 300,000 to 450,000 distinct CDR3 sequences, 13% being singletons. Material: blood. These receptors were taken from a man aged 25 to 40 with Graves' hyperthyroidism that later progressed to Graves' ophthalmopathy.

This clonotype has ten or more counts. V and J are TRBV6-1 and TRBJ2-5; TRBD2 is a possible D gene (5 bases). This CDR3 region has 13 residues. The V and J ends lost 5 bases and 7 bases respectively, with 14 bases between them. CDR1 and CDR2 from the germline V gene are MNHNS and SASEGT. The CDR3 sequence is CASSPGSVVTQYF. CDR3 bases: TGTGCCAGCAGTCCGGGGTCCGTTGTGACCCAGTACTTC.

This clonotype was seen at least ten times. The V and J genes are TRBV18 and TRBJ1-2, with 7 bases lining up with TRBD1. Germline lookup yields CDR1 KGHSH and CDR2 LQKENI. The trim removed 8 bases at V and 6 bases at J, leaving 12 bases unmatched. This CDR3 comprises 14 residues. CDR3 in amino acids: CASQQGQSLDGYTF. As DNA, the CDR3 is TGTGCCAGCCAACAGGGGCAGTCCTTAGATGGCTACACCTTC.

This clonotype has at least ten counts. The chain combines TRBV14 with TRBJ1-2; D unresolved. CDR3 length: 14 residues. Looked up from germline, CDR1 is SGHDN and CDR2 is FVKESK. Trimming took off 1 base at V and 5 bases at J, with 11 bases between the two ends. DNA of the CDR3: TGTGCCAGCAGCCAAGTGAGCTTCAAATATGGCTACACCTTC. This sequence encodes CASSQVSFKYGYTF.

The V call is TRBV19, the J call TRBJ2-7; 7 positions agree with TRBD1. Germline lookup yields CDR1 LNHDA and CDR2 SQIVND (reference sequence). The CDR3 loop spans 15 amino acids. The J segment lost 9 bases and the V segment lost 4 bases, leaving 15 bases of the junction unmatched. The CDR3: CASSNGTVPFRGQYF. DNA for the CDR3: TGTGCCAGTAGTAACGGGACAGTTCCTTTCAGAGGGCAGTACTTC.

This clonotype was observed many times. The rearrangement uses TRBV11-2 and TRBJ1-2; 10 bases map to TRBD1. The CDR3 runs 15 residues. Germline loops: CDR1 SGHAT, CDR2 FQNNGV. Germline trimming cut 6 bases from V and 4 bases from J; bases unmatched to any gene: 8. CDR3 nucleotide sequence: TGTGCCAGCAGTGCTCCGGGACAGGGGATCTATGGCTACACCTTC. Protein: CASSAPGQGIYGYTF.

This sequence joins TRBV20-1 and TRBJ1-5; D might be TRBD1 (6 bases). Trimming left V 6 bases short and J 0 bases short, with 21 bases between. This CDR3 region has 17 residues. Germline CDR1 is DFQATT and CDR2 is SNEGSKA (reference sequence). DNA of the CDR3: TGCAGTGCCCCCTTCATGGGGGGCATTAATAGCAATCAGCCCCAGCATTTT. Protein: CSAPFMGGINSNQPQHF.

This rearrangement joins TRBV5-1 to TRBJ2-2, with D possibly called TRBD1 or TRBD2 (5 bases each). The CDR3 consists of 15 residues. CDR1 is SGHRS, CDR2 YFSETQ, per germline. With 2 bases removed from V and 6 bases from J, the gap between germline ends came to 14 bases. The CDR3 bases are TGCGCCAGCAGCTTCGGGACGTCTCTAGCCGGGGAGCTGTTTTTT. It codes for CASSFGTSLAGELFF.

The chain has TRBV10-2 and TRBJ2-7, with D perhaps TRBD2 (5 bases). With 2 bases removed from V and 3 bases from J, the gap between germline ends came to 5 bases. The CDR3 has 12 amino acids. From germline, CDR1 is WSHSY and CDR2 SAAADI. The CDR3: CASSEGLYEQYF. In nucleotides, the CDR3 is TGCGCCAGCAGTGAGGGACTCTACGAGCAGTACTTC.

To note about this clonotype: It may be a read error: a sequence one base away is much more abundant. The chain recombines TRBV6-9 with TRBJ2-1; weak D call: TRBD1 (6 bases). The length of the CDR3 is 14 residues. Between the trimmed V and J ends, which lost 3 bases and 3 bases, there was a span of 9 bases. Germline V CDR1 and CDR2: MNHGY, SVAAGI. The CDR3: CASSYTGHYNEQFF. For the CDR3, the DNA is TGTGCCAGCAGTTACACGGGACACTACAATGAGCAGTTCTTC.